A selection of T cell receptor beta chains follows, all from one sample in a study of PD-1 blockade in mismatch repair-deficient tumors. Produced via immunoSEQ multiplex PCR; TCRdb's table is partial and in-frame only. The repertoire holds 100,000 or so clones, with over 75% as singletons. The input for sequencing was peripheral blood, taken about 36 weeks after starting pembrolizumab. The source is an adult with mismatch repair-deficient cancer. The CDR3 runs from the conserved cysteine through the conserved F or W.

J: TRBJ1-4
V: TRBV5-1
CDR3: CASSKDGINEKLFF

J: TRBJ2-7
V: TRBV19
CDR3: CASSIKGQGGYEQYF

J: TRBJ1-5
V: TRBV7-8
CDR3: CASSLNERDTYSNQPQHF

J: TRBJ2-2
V: TRBV11-3
CDR3: CASSSSSVGGTGELFF

J: TRBJ2-7
V: TRBV19
CDR3: CASSIASTGGSYEQYF

J: TRBJ2-3
V: TRBV29-1
CDR3: CSVEGPGLGTDTQYF

J: TRBJ1-1
V: TRBV29-1
CDR3: CSSRDRGLGDTEAFF

J: TRBJ2-7
V: TRBV6-1
CDR3: CASRSSGVWYF

J: TRBJ1-1
V: TRBV29-1
CDR3: CSDLQGESHTEAFF

J: TRBJ1-4
V: TRBV2
CDR3: CASSSLTGGEKLFF

J: TRBJ2-1
V: TRBV2
CDR3: CASSPRDSSFNEQFF

J: TRBJ2-7
V: TRBV6-1
CDR3: CASSLGRGEQYF

J: TRBJ2-1
V: TRBV7-3
CDR3: CASSLTTGQGYNEQFF

J: TRBJ2-1
V: TRBV11-3
CDR3: CASSLSGRANEGEQFF

J: TRBJ1-5
V: TRBV19
CDR3: CASSERAVNQPQHF

J: TRBJ1-5
V: TRBV29-1
CDR3: CSVDAGGSNQPQHF

J: TRBJ2-3
V: TRBV5-4
CDR3: CASNSGSKADTQYF